This TCR beta chain came from a study of blood T cell repertoires in COVID-19. About the research overall: The analysed material was cDNA or gDNA that came from T cells, B-cell-depleted T cells, or PBMCs.

Trimming took off 5 bases at V and 8 bases at J, with 6 bases between the two ends. This CDR3 contains 11 residues. Generated by immunoSEQ multiplex PCR, the TCRdb table keeps only in-frame clones and is missing some. Here the sample spans some 380,000 clones, around 87% being singletons. The chain links TRBV12-3 or TRBV12-4 to TRBJ1-4; no definite D call. Sequencing was performed on PBMCs or T cells enriched from blood (not recorded which). The sequence came from a man aged 25 to 40 who had recovered from COVID-19. The chain's CDR3 is CASSPREKLFF. The CDR3, as DNA: TGTGCCAGCAGTCCGAGGGAAAAACTGTTTTTT.